The next 20 T cell receptor beta chains were all read from a single sample in a study of cytomegalovirus exposure and HLA in healthy donors (TCRdb year 2017). Library prep was done by the immunoSEQ multiplex PCR assay. For the multiplex PCR, a mixture combining 60 forward primers for TCR Vbeta segments and 13 reverse primers for TCR Jbeta segments was used. TCRdb obtained this table from immuneACCESS and retained in-frame rearrangements with V and J assigned. These tables miss some clones; where compared with another copy, unresolved V genes account for less than half of the shortfall, and the remainder is unexplained. The sample includes around 75,000 clones, with around three quarters observed a single time. The ten largest account for roughly 3.5% of the sample. The material sequenced was PBMCs. The source of these receptors is a man aged 40-55 years in good health and CMV-seronegative.

A remark on this clone: One end of the junction fails to match germline, which may point to a read error. This chain links TRBV5-1 with TRBJ1-2; TRBD1 matches 7 bases. Per the germline V gene, CDR1 is SGHRS and CDR2 is YFSETQ. The CDR3 consists of 15 residues. The CDR3 DNA reads TGCCCCAGCAGCTTGCTCCCGGGACAGCCCTATGGCTACACCTTC. Protein sequence: CPSSLLPGQPYGYTF.

The V and J genes are TRBV19 and TRBJ2-5, with D unresolved. This CDR3 comprises 13 residues. Germline V gives CDR1 LNHDA, CDR2 SQIVND (reference sequence). The V end was cut by 1 base, the J end by 7 bases, with 10 bases between. CDR3 residues: CASSIGLYGTQYF. The DNA for the CDR3 is TGTGCCAGTAGTATAGGCCTCTACGGGACCCAGTACTTC. Full variable domain (outside the CDR3, taken from reference TRBV19 and TRBJ2-5): DGGITQSPKYLFRKEGQNVTLSCEQNLNHDAMYWYRQDPGQGLRLIYYSQIVNDFQKGDIAEGYSVSREKKESFPLTVTSAQKNPTAFYLCASSIGLYGTQYFGPGTRLLVL.

The CDR3 spells CASRRIQGALDYNEQFF. The CDR3 region has the DNA TGCGCCAGCCGCCGCATACAGGGGGCTCTGGATTACAATGAGCAGTTCTTC. The chain is built from TRBV4-1 and TRBJ2-1, with TRBD1 matching 9 bases. CDR1 MGHRA and CDR2 YSYEKL come from the germline V gene. The CDR3 extends over 17 amino acids. The ends lost 8 bases at V and 4 bases at J; junction bases unmatched: 15.

The chain recombines TRBV11-2 with TRBJ1-5, with TRBD1 matching over 8 bases. Germline CDR1 and CDR2: SGHAT and FQNNGV. Losses at the gene ends were 1 base for V and 7 bases for J; bases not matched to a gene: 6. This CDR3 has 15 residues. The CDR3 sequence: CASSLGRGLGQPQHF. CDR3 in DNA: TGTGCCAGCAGCTTAGGCAGGGGGCTCGGACAGCCCCAGCATTTT. The full variable domain, rest sourced from reference TRBV11-2 and TRBJ1-5, is EAGVAQSPRYKIIEKRQSVAFWCNPISGHATLYWYQQILGQGPKLLIQFQNNGVVDDSQLPKDRFSAERLKGVDSTLKIQPAKLEDSAVYLCASSLGRGLGQPQHFGDGTRLSIL.

For the CDR3, the DNA is TGTGCCAGCAGCCCGCCCTACCCGCCGGGACAGGGAATCGGTGAGCAGTTCTTC. Encoded protein: CASSPPYPPGQGIGEQFF. The rearrangement joins TRBV5-4 to TRBJ2-1, with TRBD1 matching over 9 bases. CDR3 length equals 18 residues. Germline V lookup: CDR1 SGHNT, CDR2 YYREEE (reference sequence). V gave up 4 bases and J gave up 9 bases; unmatched junction bases: 20.

This clone was detected once. V is TRBV9 and J is TRBJ2-5, with TRBD1 identical over 9 bases. This CDR3 has 16 amino acids. Per the germline V gene, CDR1 is SGDLS and CDR2 is YYNGEE. J lost 2 bases, V lost 4 bases, and 9 bases had no gene match. The CDR3 DNA is TGTGCCAGCAGCCTTCCGGGGACAGGGAGGCAAGAGACCCAGTACTTC. Translating gives CASSLPGTGRQETQYF.

This clone was seen only once. This sequence joins TRBV6-1 and TRBJ2-5; unclear D gene. Germline CDR1 is MNHNS and CDR2 is SASEGT. The CDR3 loop spans 15 amino acids. Trimming removed 3 bases at V and 5 bases at J, with 16 bases between. Written as DNA, the CDR3 is TGTGCCAGCAGTGATGAGGCTACGCAGTGGGAGACCCAGTACTTC. The encoded protein is CASSDEATQWETQYF.

The chain carries TRBV18 and TRBJ1-1; 8 bases are shared with TRBD1. V dropped 5 bases and J dropped 4; count of bases not matched to a gene: 6. The CDR3 length is 14 residues. The germline V gene has CDR1 KGHSH and CDR2 LQKENI. The CDR3 protein is CASSIRDRPTEAFF. The CDR3 DNA is TGTGCCAGCTCAATCCGGGACAGGCCCACTGAAGCTTTCTTT.

The V and J genes are TRBV2 and TRBJ1-1; a possible D gene is TRBD1 (5 bases). V lost 6 bases and J lost 7, with 12 bases in between. The CDR3 is 12 residues long. In germline, CDR1 is SNHLY, CDR2 FYNNEI. CDR3 nucleotides: TGTGCCAGCAGCCAGGGAATCGGTGAAGCTTTCTTT. Amino acids: CASSQGIGEAFF.

The gene calls are TRBV2 and TRBJ1-2; 8 bases match TRBD1. This CDR3 contains 14 residues. The V gene end was trimmed by 1 base and the J gene end by 5 bases; junction bases not matched to a gene: 3. Germline CDR1 reads SNHLY; CDR2 reads FYNNEI. The DNA of the CDR3 is TGTGCCAGCAGTGAAGGACAGGGGCTATATGGCTACACCTTC. Amino acids: CASSEGQGLYGYTF. Drawing the rest from reference TRBV2 and TRBJ1-2, the complete variable domain is EPEVTQTPSHQVTQMGQEVILRCVPISNHLYFYWYRQILGQKVEFLVSFYNNEISEKSEIFDDQFSVERPDGSNFTLKIRSTKLEDSAMYFCASSEGQGLYGYTFGSGTRLTVV.

This sequence joins TRBV28 and TRBJ1-1, with 9 bases matching TRBD1. The CDR3 contains 14 residues. Unmatched junction bases numbered 5, after V lost 7 bases and J lost 2 bases. Germline CDR1 and CDR2: MDHEN and SYDVKM. The CDR3 reads CASTSGQGNTEAFF. The CDR3 region has the DNA TGTGCCAGCACCTCGGGACAGGGTAACACTGAAGCTTTCTTT. Together with reference TRBV28 and TRBJ1-1, the CDR3 gives the full variable domain: DVKVTQSSRYLVKRTGEKVFLECVQDMDHENMFWYRQDPGLGLRLIYFSYDVKMKEKGDIPEGYSVSREKKERFSLILESASTNQTSMYLCASTSGQGNTEAFFGQGTRLTVV.

This sequence joins TRBV2 and TRBJ2-5; TRBD1 aligns across 7 bases. The closer fit of TRBJ2-7 to the DNA end suggests the J call may be wrong. The V gene's germline CDR1 is SNHLY and CDR2 FYNNEI. The CDR3 runs to 12 residues. CDR3 in DNA: TGTGCCAGCATATGGCAGGGGGACGAGCAGTACTTC. Its translation is CASIWQGDEQYF.

This rearrangement joins TRBV6-5 to TRBJ2-7; 7 bases are shared with TRBD1. The CDR3 is made up of 15 amino acids. CDR1 MNHEY and CDR2 SVGAGI come from the germline V gene. The ends lost 7 bases at V and 0 bases at J; junction bases unmatched: 9. The CDR3 DNA is TGTGCCAGCACCCCCGGACAGGCGAGCTCCTACGAGCAGTACTTC. It specifies CASTPGQASSYEQYF.

This chain links TRBV19 with TRBJ2-7; D possibly corresponds to TRBD1 (6 bases). This CDR3 comprises 14 residues. The V end was cut by 10 bases, the J end by 5 bases, with 21 bases between. CDR1 LNHDA and CDR2 SQIVND come from the germline V gene (reference sequence). The CDR3 DNA reads as TGTGCCACCCAACTTACAGGGATCGGCGACGAGCAGTACTTC. Amino acids: CATQLTGIGDEQYF.

This chain joins TRBV27 and TRBJ2-7, with TRBD2 identical over 13 bases. Trimming cost V 5 bases and J 3 bases; bases outside gene matches: 7. CDR3 length equals 16 residues. Germline V CDR1 and CDR2: MNHEY, SMNVEV (reference sequence). CDR3 residues: CASSPGTSGAYYEQYF. The CDR3 DNA reads as TGTGCCAGCAGTCCCGGGACTAGCGGGGCTTACTACGAGCAGTACTTC.

The gene calls are TRBV7-9 and TRBJ2-5; tentative D call: TRBD2 (6 bases). Germline loops: CDR1 SEHNR, CDR2 FQNEAQ (reference sequence). The CDR3 totals 14 residues. The V end lost 5 bases, the J end lost 1 base, and 11 bases lay between the germline ends. The CDR3 protein is CASSPGLIQETQYF. The CDR3, as DNA: TGTGCCAGCAGCCCGGGACTGATCCAAGAGACCCAGTACTTC.

The chain uses TRBV10-3 and TRBJ2-3; 9 bases fit TRBD1. The junction had 4 bases not matched to a gene; V was cut back by 6 bases and J by 6 bases. This CDR3 has 13 amino acids. The germline V gene encodes CDR1 ENHRY and CDR2 SYGVKD. The CDR3: CAIRWTGDDTQYF. DNA for the CDR3: TGTGCCATCAGATGGACAGGGGACGATACGCAGTATTTT.

The V gene is TRBV5-1, the J gene TRBJ2-5; D is possibly TRBD1 (6 bases). CDR1 is SGHRS, CDR2 YFSETQ, per germline. The CDR3 totals 15 residues. V was trimmed by 0 bases and J by 2 bases, leaving 11 bases between them. The CDR3 spells CASSLAGTNQETQYF. The CDR3 nucleotides read TGCGCCAGCAGCTTGGCCGGGACAAATCAAGAGACCCAGTACTTC.

This clone occurred a few times. J is TRBJ1-1 and V is TRBV5-1, with TRBD1 as a possible D gene (5 bases). Deletions cut 4 bases from V and 2 bases from J, with 15 bases between. The CDR3 is 15 amino acids. Germline CDR1 and CDR2: SGHRS and YFSETQ. The chain's CDR3 is CASSPGASQNTEAFF. CDR3 bases: TGCGCCAGCAGCCCTGGGGCCAGTCAAAACACTGAAGCTTTCTTT.

This chain connects TRBV5-6 to TRBJ2-7; no clear D gene. Trimming left V 2 bases short and J 4 bases short, with 7 bases between. Germline CDR1 SGHDT, CDR2 YYEEEE. CDR3 length: 12 residues. DNA of the CDR3: TGTGCCAGCAGCTTCTACGGTTACGAGCAGTACTTC. Its translation is CASSFYGYEQYF.